Shown below are 17 T cell receptor beta chains from a single sample sequenced in a study of T-cell memory formation after mild COVID-19. TCRdb redid the calling of the 5' RACE reads with MiXCR, one entry per CDR3 protein. The sample shows 470,000 or so distinct CDR3 sequences, roughly 20% of them seen only once. Material for sequencing was PBMCs or a T cell subset sorted from them (not recorded which). The receptors were sampled from an adult woman who had mild COVID-19 (a few samples of this study predate the infection). Cell type and time point are not known.

This clonotype has only a few counts. V is TRBV4-2 and J is TRBJ2-7, with TRBD2 matching 8 bases. The V and J ends lost 0 bases and 2 bases, in that order; junction bases with no gene match: 9. Germline V lookup: CDR1 LGHNA, CDR2 YNFKEQ. This CDR3 region has 17 residues. The CDR3 spells CASSQELSGGSPYEQYF. The CDR3 coding sequence is TGTGCCAGCAGCCAAGAGCTAAGCGGGGGATCCCCCTACGAGCAGTACTTC.

The V call is TRBV18, the J call TRBJ2-1; D remains ambiguous. This CDR3 is built from 16 residues. The germline CDR1 and CDR2 sequences are KGHSH and LQKENI. V dropped 2 bases and J dropped 6 bases, with 17 bases sitting between them. CDR3 loop: CASSPEASPAANEQFF. The DNA for the CDR3 is TGTGCCAGCTCACCAGAGGCAAGTCCCGCGGCCAATGAGCAGTTCTTC.

J is TRBJ1-5 and V is TRBV19; D remains ambiguous. The germline CDR1 and CDR2 sequences are LNHDA and SQIVND (reference sequence). This CDR3 is 13 amino acids long. The ends were cut back, 4 bases at V and 4 bases at J, with 8 bases in the middle. The CDR3 nucleotides are TGTGCCAGTAGTAGGCGGTCGAATCAGCCCCAGCATTTT. This codes for CASSRRSNQPQHF.

This clonotype was observed a handful of times. V is TRBV3-1 and J is TRBJ2-7; the match to TRBD1 covers 8 bases. V lost 3 bases, J lost 3 bases, and 4 bases stayed unmatched. From germline, CDR1 is LGHDT and CDR2 YNNKEL (reference sequence). CDR3 length: 14 amino acids. The CDR3 sequence is CASSQATGDYEQYF. The CDR3 DNA reads as TGTGCCAGCAGCCAGGCGACAGGGGACTACGAGCAGTACTTC.

The J gene is TRBJ1-2, the V gene TRBV20-1; D ambiguous. Germline CDR1 is DFQATT and CDR2 is SNEGSKA (reference sequence). CDR3 length: 12 amino acids. Trimming removed 3 bases from V and 4 bases from J, with 9 bases in between. The CDR3, as DNA: TGCAGTGCTAGCAGGCAAATCTATGGCTACACCTTC. Protein: CSASRQIYGYTF.

This clonotype came up a few times. V gene TRBV30 combines with J gene TRBJ2-2, with 8 bases lining up with TRBD1. The CDR3 covers 16 residues. Germline CDR1 reads GTSNPN; CDR2 reads SVGIG (reference sequence). The V and J ends lost 3 bases and 5 bases, in that order; junction bases with no gene match: 11. Written as DNA, the CDR3 is TGTGCCTGGAGCCAGGGGGCTACGAGTAGAACCGGGGAGCTGTTTTTT. It translates to CAWSQGATSRTGELFF.

The chain uses TRBV29-1 and TRBJ1-1; D not resolved. Germline loops: CDR1 SQVTM, CDR2 ANQGSEA. CDR3 size: 15 residues. Trimming removed 5 bases from V and 4 bases from J, with 20 bases in between. The CDR3 protein is CSVQTDKTWGTEAFF. The CDR3 DNA reads TGCAGCGTTCAAACGGATAAAACGTGGGGCACTGAAGCTTTCTTT.

This clonotype was found a few times. This sequence joins TRBV12-3 or TRBV12-4 and TRBJ2-1; 11 positions match TRBD2. V lost 1 base to trimming and J lost 10 bases; unmatched junction nucleotides: 6. The CDR3 runs 15 residues. DNA for the CDR3: TGTGCCAGCAGTTTAGATCGGACTAGCGGGCTGGAGCAGTTCTTC. Amino acid sequence: CASSLDRTSGLEQFF.

There are a few counts of this clonotype. This chain joins TRBV12-3 or TRBV12-4 and TRBJ2-6; D ambiguous. V was shortened by 6 bases and J by 2 bases, with 8 bases between the two germline ends. This CDR3 region has 14 residues. The CDR3: CASRSSTGANVLTF. CDR3 coding DNA: TGTGCCAGCAGGTCCTCTACTGGGGCCAACGTCCTGACTTTC.

The rearrangement uses TRBV7-8 and TRBJ2-6; a possible D gene is TRBD2 (6 bases). Germline values: CDR1 SGHVS, CDR2 FQNEAQ. V lost 4 bases to trimming and J lost 1 base, with 14 bases between them. The CDR3 is made up of 17 amino acids. The CDR3 nucleotides read TGTGCCAGCAGCTCTCCAACTCGGGGGTCTGGGGCCAACGTCCTGACTTTC. Translated, it gives CASSSPTRGSGANVLTF.

This clonotype showed up just a few times. The rearrangement uses TRBV7-9 and TRBJ1-1; 7 nucleotides line up with TRBD1. J lost 2 bases, V lost 5 bases, and 8 bases had no gene match. The CDR3 consists of 15 residues. Germline values: CDR1 SEHNR, CDR2 FQNEAQ (reference sequence). The CDR3: CASSTRTGHNTEAFF. In nucleotides, the CDR3 is TGTGCCAGCAGCACCCGGACAGGCCATAACACTGAAGCTTTCTTT.

The sample holds a few counts of this clonotype. This chain connects TRBV30 to TRBJ1-1, with no clear D. The V gene's germline CDR1 is GTSNPN and CDR2 SVGIG (reference sequence). V was pared by 3 bases and J by 2 bases, with 7 bases between. The CDR3 is 12 residues long. DNA of the CDR3: TGTGCCTGGAGCAGGTATAACACTGAAGCTTTCTTT. It is translated as CAWSRYNTEAFF.

This sequence joins TRBV12-3 or TRBV12-4 and TRBJ2-5, with D uncertain. Trimming shortened V by 0 bases and J by 2 bases, and 7 bases separated the two germline ends. The CDR3 has 14 residues. The CDR3 protein is CASSLAPIQETQYF. In nucleotides, the CDR3 is TGTGCCAGCAGTTTAGCGCCTATTCAAGAGACCCAGTACTTC.

Only a few counts were recorded for this clonotype. V and J are TRBV12-3 or TRBV12-4 and TRBJ2-7, with TRBD2 identical over 8 bases. V lost 4 bases to trimming and J lost 5 bases; unmatched junction nucleotides: 13. The CDR3 covers 16 residues. The CDR3 DNA reads TGTGCCAGCAGTTCTAGGGGGGCGGTAGCGGGAAACGAGCAGTACTTC. Its translation is CASSSRGAVAGNEQYF.

This clonotype was seen many times. The gene calls are TRBV5-1 and TRBJ2-7, with TRBD2 matching over 8 bases. The V segment lost 0 bases and the J segment 3 bases; nucleotides outside the gene matches: 5. This CDR3 spans 15 amino acids. In germline, CDR1 is SGHRS, CDR2 YFSETQ. The DNA for the CDR3 is TGCGCCAGCAGCTTGGAGGGCGGGAGGCGCTACGAGCAGTACTTC. This codes for CASSLEGGRRYEQYF.

The chain carries TRBV5-6 and TRBJ1-2, with D possibly being TRBD1 (5 bases). The CDR3 covers 15 residues. CDR1 and CDR2 (germline): SGHDT, YYEEEE. The germline V and J ends were trimmed by 4 bases and 7 bases, with 20 bases remaining between them. The CDR3 bases are TGTGCCAGCAGCCGCTTTTTGCTACAGGTTCGTGGCTACACCTTC. Protein sequence: CASSRFLLQVRGYTF. The full variable domain, its missing parts supplied by reference TRBV5-6 and TRBJ1-2, is DAGVTQSPTHLIKTRGQQVTLRCSPKSGHDTVSWYQQALGQGPQFIFQYYEEEERQRGNFPDRFSGHQFPNYSSELNVNALLLGDSALYLCASSRFLLQVRGYTFGSGTRLTVV.

This clonotype was counted a few times. This chain connects TRBV4-1 to TRBJ2-3, with D uncertain. The V gene's germline CDR1 is MGHRA and CDR2 YSYEKL. V lost 3 bases and J lost 0, with 13 bases in between. CDR3 length: 16 residues. For the CDR3, the DNA is TGCGCCAGCAGCCAGGCGGACCTCAGGAGCACAGATACGCAGTATTTT. Amino acid sequence: CASSQADLRSTDTQYF.